This T cell receptor beta chain came from a study of shared clonotypes between healthy human individuals. Libraries were prepared by immunoSEQ multiplex PCR; TCRdb keeps only in-frame clonotypes and omits some of them. The sample yields around 1.9 million clones, 93% seen once. Note on this clone: The junction shows a germline mismatch at one end, possibly a read error.

Cells designated naive CD8 were CD45RO-negative and were positively selected for CCR7, with terminally differentiated effector memory CD45RA+ cells excluded. From germline, CDR1 is MRHNA and CDR2 SNTAGT. The CDR3 length is 12 residues. Specimen: naive CD8+ T cells from PBMCs. The V and J genes are TRBV6-4 and TRBJ1-2; the D is unclear. The clonotype was recovered from a man aged 18 to 29 in good health. Some clones in this sample may be carry-over from other donors' samples. CDR3 residues: CASSDRNSGYTF. Here the CDR3 DNA reads TGTGCCAGCAGTGACAGGAACTCTGGCTACACCTTC.